This entry features one TCR beta chain sequence. The sample belongs to a study of blood T cell repertoires in COVID-19. At the level of the study: T cells, B-cell-depleted T cells, or PBMCs provided the cDNA or gDNA that served as material.

Germline lookup yields CDR1 LGHNA and CDR2 YNFKEQ. The junction had 6 bases not matched to a gene; V was cut back by 3 bases and J by 2 bases. This CDR3 region has 15 residues. In the authors' methods: Reference gene primer amplification gave estimated nucleated cell counts. Assay: immunoSEQ multiplex PCR; the TCRdb copy retains only in-frame clones and omits some. V and J calls plus clone size are reproduced from that table; the DNA served to infer D and trimming. The table has about 100,000 clones, about 90% seen once. The sequence was obtained from a human donor in a cohort sampled during active COVID-19. The specimen sequenced was peripheral blood. The chain joins TRBV4-2 to TRBJ2-7; 8 bases map to TRBD2. CDR3 DNA sequence: TGTGCCAGCAGCCAGACTAGCGATCAACCCTACGAGCAGTACTTC. Protein: CASSQTSDQPYEQYF.